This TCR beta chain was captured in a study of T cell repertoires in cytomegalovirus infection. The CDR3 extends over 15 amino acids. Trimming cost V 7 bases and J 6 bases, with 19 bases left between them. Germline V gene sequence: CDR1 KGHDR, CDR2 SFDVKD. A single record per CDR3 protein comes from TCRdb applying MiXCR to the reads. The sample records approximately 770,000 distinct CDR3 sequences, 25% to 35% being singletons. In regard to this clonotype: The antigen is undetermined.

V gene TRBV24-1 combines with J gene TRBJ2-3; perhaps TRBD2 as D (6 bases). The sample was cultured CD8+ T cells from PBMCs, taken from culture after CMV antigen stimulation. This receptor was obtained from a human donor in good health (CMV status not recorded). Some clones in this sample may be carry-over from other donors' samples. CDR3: CATRERESSGDTQYF. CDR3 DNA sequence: TGTGCCACCAGAGAGCGAGAGTCCAGCGGGGATACGCAGTATTTT.